Given below is one T cell receptor (beta chain) in context. Its antigen is still unknown. The CDR3 loop spans 15 amino acids. Germline loops: CDR1 SGHVS, CDR2 FQNEAQ. The V and J ends lost 5 bases and 0 bases respectively, with 10 bases between them. These data are taken from a study of cytomegalovirus exposure and HLA in healthy donors. 60 Vbeta and 13 Jbeta primers were used in PCR. In the source study's methods: Counted up in a later analysis, unique TCR beta chains came to about 80 million, with 9.5 million to 13 million shared. Profiled with immunoSEQ multiplex PCR; TCRdb holds only in-frame clones, not every one. The D gene and trimming were derived from the DNA, and the V and J assignments and clone size from that table. The sample lists 100,000 to 150,000 clones, around 84% occurring once. Findings and limits, study-wide: In a later analysis, most CMV-associated TCR beta chains appeared HLA-restricted. Most of the TCR beta V segments (in an earlier analysis) were productive either about 87% or about 30% of the time. There were over 150 TCR beta chains listed as cytomegalovirus-associated.

The rearrangement joins TRBV7-8 to TRBJ2-2, with a weak D call TRBD2 (6 bases). Material for sequencing was PBMCs. The source is a man between 18 and 35 years old in good health and CMV-seronegative. CDR3 amino acids: CASSPRDSNTGELFF. As DNA, the CDR3 is TGTGCCAGCAGCCCTCGGGACTCGAACACCGGGGAGCTGTTTTTT.